This T cell receptor (beta chain) was recorded in a study of PD-L1 blockade in urothelial cancer. Only in-frame clones appear in the TCRdb table, and some are missing; sequencing was by immunoSEQ multiplex PCR. The data show 38,000 or so clones, with about 83% seen just once and roughly a sixth held by the top ten. This CDR3 region has 15 residues. Between the trimmed V and J ends, which lost 3 bases and 1 base, there was a span of 11 bases. Germline V gene sequence: CDR1 LGHNA, CDR2 YSLEER. The sample consisted of PBMCs, taken around atezolizumab (anti-PD-L1) treatment. This sequence joins TRBV4-3 and TRBJ2-3; maybe TRBD1 (6 bases). This clonotype was sampled from a man between 60 and 70 years old with urothelial cancer. The CDR3 sequence: CASSQRGRGTDTQYF. In DNA, the CDR3 is TGCGCCAGCAGCCAGAGGGGGAGAGGCACAGATACGCAGTATTTT.